What follows are 29 T cell receptor beta chains derived from one specimen sequenced in a study of OX40 agonist ivuxolimab in advanced cancers. Here immunoSEQ multiplex PCR was the method, and the copy in TCRdb shows in-frame clones only, minus some. The sample yields tens of thousands of clones, roughly 86% seen once. The sequencing used CD4+ or CD8+ T cells sorted from blood, collected in a trial of the OX40 agonist ivuxolimab. The receptors shown here come from an adult with an advanced solid tumor such as melanoma, head and neck, liver or kidney cancer.

The rearrangement joins TRBV4-3 to TRBJ1-4; 7 nucleotides align to TRBD1. V lost 2 bases and J lost 8; bases outside the gene matches: 2. This CDR3 contains 13 residues. The germline V gene has CDR1 LGHNA and CDR2 YSLEER. CDR3 nucleotides: TGCGCCAGCAGCCAAACAGGGGCCGAAAAACTGTTTTTT. Protein product: CASSQTGAEKLFF.

This chain joins TRBV15 and TRBJ2-5; the match to TRBD1 covers 7 bases. The CDR3 is made up of 15 amino acids. V trimming: 0 bases; J trimming: 5 bases; junction bases outside the gene matches: 6. From germline, CDR1 is LNHNV and CDR2 YYDKDF (reference sequence). The CDR3 here is CATSRDLTGSETQYF. The CDR3 DNA reads TGTGCCACCAGCAGAGATTTGACAGGGTCGGAGACCCAGTACTTC.

This chain joins TRBV29-1 and TRBJ2-5; D gene ambiguous. Germline CDR1 and CDR2: SQVTM and ANQGSEA. V dropped 2 bases and J dropped 6 bases, with 13 bases sitting between them. This CDR3 spans 13 amino acids. CDR3 loop: CSVEFLAAQTQYF. CDR3 sequence (DNA): TGCAGCGTTGAATTCCTGGCAGCCCAGACCCAGTACTTC.

The CDR3 reads CASSQDPGATGNTIYF. The CDR3 DNA is TGCGCCAGCAGCCAAGATCCGGGAGCGACCGGAAACACCATATATTTT. The rearrangement uses TRBV4-3 and TRBJ1-3; D is undetermined. Germline-derived CDR1 and CDR2 are LGHNA and YSLEER. This CDR3 contains 16 residues. The V end lost 0 bases, the J end lost 4 bases, and 13 bases lay between the germline ends.

This chain joins TRBV10-3 and TRBJ2-7; D perhaps matches TRBD2 (5 bases). The germline V gene has CDR1 ENHRY and CDR2 SYGVKD. The CDR3 is 12 amino acids. The V end lost 11 bases, the J end lost 1 base, and 12 bases lay between the germline ends. The CDR3 DNA reads TGTGCCGTCGAGGGTGCTTCCTACGAGCAGTACTTC. Its protein product is CAVEGASYEQYF.

The chain combines TRBV7-7 with TRBJ2-1; no firm D call. Trimming pared 1 base from V and 10 bases from J, leaving 14 bases between. The CDR3 length is 14 residues. Germline V gene sequence: CDR1 SSHAT, CDR2 FNYEAQ (reference sequence). CDR3 amino acids: CASSLGGRSNEQFF. The CDR3 bases are TGTGCCAGCAGCTTAGGAGGCAGGTCTAACGAGCAGTTCTTC.

The J gene is TRBJ1-1, the V gene TRBV2; D may be TRBD1 (6 bases). CDR1 SNHLY and CDR2 FYNNEI come from the germline V gene. This CDR3 spans 13 amino acids. With 4 bases removed from V and 4 bases from J, the gap between germline ends came to 10 bases. The CDR3 region has the DNA TGTGCCAGCAGTGTAAGGGGGGTCACTGAAGCTTTCTTT. Amino acids: CASSVRGVTEAFF.

This chain uses TRBV28 with TRBJ1-2; D gene unclear. Germline V gene data show CDR1 as MDHEN and CDR2 as SYDVKM. The CDR3 has 14 amino acids. Trimming removed 6 bases from V and 8 bases from J, with 19 bases in between. The CDR3 is CASSNTGRPDGYTF. CDR3 nucleotide sequence: TGTGCCAGCAGCAACACCGGGAGGCCTGACGGCTACACCTTC.

The chain uses TRBV18 and TRBJ1-2; 8 bases are shared with TRBD1. Germline V gene data show CDR1 as KGHSH and CDR2 as LQKENI. This CDR3 is 16 amino acids long. After removal of 2 bases from V and 8 bases from J, the junction contained 13 bases not matched to a gene. CDR3 residues: CASSPGQGSYSRGYTF. CDR3 coding DNA: TGTGCCAGCTCACCAGGACAGGGATCGTATTCTAGGGGCTACACCTTC.

The rearrangement links TRBV5-1 to TRBJ2-7; the D gene could be TRBD1 or TRBD2 (5 bases each). The germline V gene has CDR1 SGHRS and CDR2 YFSETQ. Between the trimmed V and J ends, which lost 0 bases and 3 bases, there was a span of 13 bases. This CDR3 contains 15 residues. The DNA for the CDR3 is TGCGCCAGCAGCTTGGGTCAGGGCGCGGGCTACGAGCAGTACTTC. It encodes CASSLGQGAGYEQYF.

The CDR3 sequence is CASSSRLAGGAELFF. CDR3 DNA sequence: TGCGCCAGCAGCTCACGACTAGCGGGGGGCGCGGAGCTGTTTTTT. The chain couples TRBV5-1 to TRBJ2-2; 13 bases are a match to TRBD2. Trimming removed 3 bases from V and 10 bases from J; junction bases left unmatched: 6. CDR3 size: 15 residues. Germline-derived CDR1 and CDR2 are SGHRS and YFSETQ.

The chain has TRBV6-1 and TRBJ1-2; TRBD1 matches 9 bases. The trim removed 0 bases at V and 4 bases at J, leaving 9 bases unmatched. Germline V CDR1 and CDR2: MNHNS, SASEGT. This CDR3 spans 17 amino acids. CDR3 sequence: CASSEALGQGLGYGYTF. The CDR3 region has the DNA TGTGCCAGCAGTGAAGCTCTGGGACAGGGATTAGGCTATGGCTACACCTTC.

This clone appeared a few times. J is TRBJ1-2 and V is TRBV2, with D hard to call. Germline V gives CDR1 SNHLY, CDR2 FYNNEI. Trimming removed 6 bases from V and 2 bases from J, with 13 bases in between. The CDR3 runs 14 residues. CDR3 residues: CASRVDGNNYGYTF. The CDR3 DNA sequence: TGTGCCAGCAGGGTGGACGGAAACAACTATGGCTACACCTTC.

The chain recombines TRBV7-2 with TRBJ2-7; tentatively, D is TRBD2 (6 bases). V was shortened by 9 bases and J by 3 bases, with 15 bases between the two germline ends. The CDR3 loop spans 13 amino acids. Germline V gene data show CDR1 as SGHTA and CDR2 as FQGNSA. Written as DNA, the CDR3 is TGTGCCAGTTCCAGACGGGACTTCTACGAGCAGTACTTC. Translation: CASSRRDFYEQYF. Using reference TRBV7-2 and TRBJ2-7 for the parts outside the CDR3, the full variable domain is GAGVSQSPSNKVTEKGKDVELRCDPISGHTALYWYRQSLGQGLEFLIYFQGNSAPDKSGLPSDRFSAERTGGSVSTLTIQRTQQEDSAVYLCASSRRDFYEQYFGPGTRLTVT.

The rearrangement uses TRBV2 and TRBJ1-1; TRBD1 is a possible D gene (6 bases). This CDR3 contains 13 residues. CDR1 is SNHLY and CDR2 is FYNNEI in the germline V gene. V was shortened by 3 bases and J by 4 bases, with 9 bases between the two germline ends. This CDR3 reads CASSEVGGTEAFF. In nucleotides, the CDR3 is TGTGCCAGCAGTGAGGTAGGGGGCACTGAAGCTTTCTTT.

V is TRBV18 and J is TRBJ2-7; 8 nucleotides agree with TRBD2. The CDR3 is 14 amino acids. Trimming cost V 1 base and J 6 bases; bases outside gene matches: 5. CDR1 KGHSH and CDR2 LQKENI come from the germline V gene. CDR3 coding DNA: TGTGCCAGCTCACCACAGCGGGAGTTCGGCGAGCAGTACTTC. This sequence encodes CASSPQREFGEQYF.

V is TRBV6-6 and J is TRBJ2-6; TRBD1 is a possible D gene (6 bases). This CDR3 contains 15 residues. Germline V gene sequence: CDR1 MNHNY, CDR2 SVGAGI (reference sequence). The V and J ends lost 5 bases and 2 bases respectively, with 10 bases between them. For the CDR3, the DNA is TGTGCCAGCAGTGCCCGACAGGCTGGGGCCAACGTCCTGACTTTC. It codes for CASSARQAGANVLTF.

The J gene is TRBJ2-2, the V gene TRBV19; D ambiguous. The CDR3 totals 14 residues. Germline assignment: CDR1 LNHDA and CDR2 SQIVND (reference sequence). Trimming removed 1 base at V and 6 bases at J, with 9 bases between. The CDR3 is CASSIAGVSGELFF. In nucleotides, the CDR3 is TGTGCCAGTAGTATAGCGGGCGTCTCCGGGGAGCTGTTTTTT.

V usage is TRBV9 and J usage is TRBJ2-5; TRBD1 matches at 7 bases. In germline, CDR1 is SGDLS, CDR2 YYNGEE. J was trimmed by 8 bases and V by 4 bases; bases with no gene match: 14. The CDR3 has 15 residues. Here the CDR3 reads CASSIGTAAQETQYF. DNA of the CDR3: TGTGCCAGCAGCATCGGGACAGCCGCCCAGGAAACCCAGTACTTC.

This clone appeared once. This sequence joins TRBV28 and TRBJ1-1; D is ambiguous. Trimming took 5 bases from V and 6 from J, leaving 10 bases between them. The germline V gene encodes CDR1 MDHEN and CDR2 SYDVKM. The CDR3 sequence is 12 residues long. The CDR3 region has the DNA TGTGCCAGCAGTCCCTTTGGTCCTGAAGCTTTCTTT. It encodes CASSPFGPEAFF.

This sequence joins TRBV11-2 and TRBJ1-6, with 10 positions matching TRBD1. The CDR3 covers 16 residues. The V gene's germline CDR1 is SGHAT and CDR2 FQNNGV. V was clipped by 5 bases and J by 6 bases; unmatched bases: 7. The CDR3 here is CASSIGTGAINSPLHF. The CDR3 nucleotides read TGTGCCAGCAGCATCGGGACAGGGGCCATTAATTCACCCCTCCACTTT.

This rearrangement joins TRBV25-1 to TRBJ2-1, with 8 bases aligning to TRBD1. Germline V gene sequence: CDR1 MGHDK, CDR2 SYGVNS. V trimming: 7 bases; J trimming: 6 bases; junction bases outside the gene matches: 8. The CDR3 is 14 amino acids. CDR3 residues: CASKGAGGRNEQFF. CDR3 nucleotide sequence: TGTGCCAGCAAAGGGGCAGGGGGCCGCAATGAGCAGTTCTTC.

This chain uses TRBV11-2 with TRBJ2-7; possible D gene TRBD2, 6 bases. This CDR3 is built from 13 residues. Between the trimmed V and J ends, which lost 5 bases and 6 bases, there was a span of 14 bases. CDR1 is SGHAT, CDR2 FQNNGV, per germline. As DNA, the CDR3 is TGTGCCAGCAGCCTGACTAGGAAAGGCGAGCAGTACTTC. Residues: CASSLTRKGEQYF.

The J gene is TRBJ2-7, the V gene TRBV7-6, with 7 bases matching TRBD1. The trim removed 1 base at V and 2 bases at J, leaving 2 bases unmatched. The CDR3 spans 14 residues. In germline, CDR1 is SGHVS, CDR2 FNYEAQ. This CDR3 is CASSLGGTAYEQYF. The DNA of the CDR3 is TGTGCCAGCAGCTTAGGGGGGACAGCCTACGAGCAGTACTTC.

V usage is TRBV6-1 and J usage is TRBJ2-7, with D possibly being TRBD2 (5 bases). From germline, CDR1 is MNHNS and CDR2 SASEGT. CDR3 length: 14 residues. Trimming pared 7 bases from V and 0 bases from J, leaving 13 bases between. The CDR3 loop reads CASNGRGSSYEQYF. The CDR3 region has the DNA TGTGCCAGCAACGGAAGAGGGAGCTCCTACGAGCAGTACTTC.

This clone was seen a handful of times. The rearrangement joins TRBV6-1 to TRBJ2-1; TRBD2 matches at 8 bases. There are 16 residues in the CDR3. Germline CDR1 reads MNHNS; CDR2 reads SASEGT. Germline trimming cut 2 bases from V and 2 bases from J; bases unmatched to any gene: 5. The CDR3 region is CASSEFSGNTYNEQFF. CDR3 DNA sequence: TGTGCCAGCAGTGAATTTAGCGGGAATACCTACAATGAGCAGTTCTTC.

The chain uses TRBV7-3 and TRBJ2-1, with D maybe TRBD1 (6 bases). The V gene lost 2 bases and the J gene lost 9 bases, with 14 bases spanning the gap. The germline gives CDR1 SGHTA, CDR2 FQGTGA. This CDR3 region has 14 residues. The DNA of the CDR3 is TGTGCCAGCAGCTTACTGACAGTACAGGGTGAGCAGTTCTTC. Encoded protein: CASSLLTVQGEQFF.

This chain uses TRBV7-2 with TRBJ2-1, with 7 bases matching TRBD2. Germline CDR1 and CDR2: SGHTA and FQGNSA. CDR3 length equals 15 residues. With 5 bases clipped from V and 2 bases from J, the junction kept 6 bases outside the gene matches. The DNA of the CDR3 is TGTGCCAGCAGCCCTCGGGACTACGCCTACAATGAGCAGTTCTTC. Translation: CASSPRDYAYNEQFF.

This chain joins TRBV19 and TRBJ1-5; 9 bases are shared with TRBD1. The CDR3 runs to 15 residues. The V gene's germline CDR1 is LNHDA and CDR2 SQIVND (reference sequence). The V and J ends lost 7 bases and 3 bases, in that order; junction bases with no gene match: 7. This chain's CDR3 is CASTKGTGFNQPQHF. CDR3 in DNA: TGTGCCAGTACAAAAGGGACAGGGTTCAATCAGCCCCAGCATTTT.